This TCR beta chain stems from a study of blood T cell repertoires in COVID-19. At the level of the study: From the United States, Italy and Spain came samples of acute and convalescent COVID-19. From T cells, B-cell-depleted T cells, or PBMCs came the material, which was cDNA or gDNA.

J gave up 3 bases and V 5 bases, and 7 bases lay outside the gene matches. CDR3 length: 16 residues. Germline loops: CDR1 SGHVS, CDR2 FQNEAQ. TCRdb's table, derived via immunoSEQ multiplex PCR, lists solely in-frame clones and lacks some. The data show over 90,000 clones, 90% seen once. Material for sequencing was peripheral blood. This chain links TRBV7-8 with TRBJ2-5; the match to TRBD2 covers 12 bases. This TCR derives from a middle-aged man with acute or convalescent COVID-19. The CDR3 reads CASSPRSSGREETQYF. The CDR3 DNA is TGTGCCAGCAGCCCAAGGTCTAGCGGGAGGGAAGAGACCCAGTACTTC.